These 32 T cell receptor beta chains originate from one sample sequenced in a study of T cells after yellow fever vaccination. Via MiXCR, TCRdb re-called the 5' RACE reads, giving one row per CDR3 protein. The sample has under 600,000 distinct CDR3 sequences, less than 15% seen once. Here the sequenced sample was PBMCs, taken on the day of the yellow fever booster vaccination. The receptors here all came from a man younger than 40 who received the YFV17D yellow fever vaccine.

This clonotype was seen a handful of times. V usage is TRBV6-1 and J usage is TRBJ2-1; D gene unclear. The CDR3 spans 10 residues. Germline CDR1 reads MNHNS; CDR2 reads SASEGT. The ends were cut back, 4 bases at V and 12 bases at J, with 7 bases in the middle. This CDR3 reads CASSAQVQFF. The CDR3 nucleotides read TGTGCCAGCAGTGCCCAAGTGCAGTTCTTC.

There are many counts of this clonotype. The J gene is TRBJ2-2, the V gene TRBV28; the match to TRBD2 covers 7 bases. CDR1 is MDHEN, CDR2 SYDVKM, per germline. The CDR3 spans 15 residues. The V segment lost 3 bases and the J segment 3 bases; nucleotides outside the gene matches: 4. CDR3 region: CASSLGGLDTGELFF. CDR3 nucleotides: TGTGCCAGCAGTTTGGGAGGGTTAGACACCGGGGAGCTGTTTTTT.

This chain links TRBV28 with TRBJ2-4; D tentatively reads TRBD1 or TRBD2 (5 bases each). Trimming removed 5 bases at V and 7 bases at J, with 9 bases between. This CDR3 has 12 residues. CDR1 MDHEN and CDR2 SYDVKM come from the germline V gene. The CDR3 spells CASSLGTNIQYF. The DNA of the CDR3 is TGTGCCAGCAGTCTAGGGACCAACATTCAGTACTTC.

This clonotype was counted only a few times. The chain is built from TRBV15 and TRBJ1-3; D not resolved. The germline gives CDR1 LNHNV, CDR2 YYDKDF (reference sequence). Trimming stripped 0 bases from V and 0 bases from J, with 3 bases between. The CDR3 runs 14 residues. CDR3: CATSRDLSGNTIYF. In nucleotides, the CDR3 is TGTGCCACCAGCAGAGACCTCTCTGGAAACACCATATATTTT.

This clonotype has a handful of counts. V usage is TRBV6-2 or TRBV6-3 and J usage is TRBJ1-1; the D is unclear. V lost 3 bases and J lost 5, with 7 bases in between. Germline CDR1 is MNHEY and CDR2 is SVGEGT. CDR3 size: 12 residues. CDR3 nucleotide sequence: TGTGCCAGCAGTTATGTGAGGACTGAAGCTTTCTTT. This sequence encodes CASSYVRTEAFF.

The rearrangement uses TRBV29-1 and TRBJ2-7; a possible D gene is TRBD1 (6 bases). Deletions cut 7 bases from V and 1 base from J, with 20 bases between. Germline-derived CDR1 and CDR2 are SQVTM and ANQGSEA. The CDR3 runs 15 residues. The CDR3 reads CSARHGWDKSYEQYF. CDR3 nucleotide sequence: TGCAGCGCCCGACACGGCTGGGACAAATCCTACGAGCAGTACTTC.

In its sample, this clonotype was seen a few times. The V and J genes are TRBV12-5 and TRBJ2-2, with D uncertain. Germline V CDR1 and CDR2: LGHNT, FRNRAP. This CDR3 comprises 12 residues. The V gene lost 3 bases and the J gene lost 6 bases, with 5 bases spanning the gap. The CDR3 loop reads CASGLVPGELFF. CDR3 in DNA: TGTGCTAGTGGTTTAGTCCCCGGGGAGCTGTTTTTT.

This sequence joins TRBV12-3 or TRBV12-4 and TRBJ2-7, with a tentative D call TRBD2 (5 bases). V was trimmed by 2 bases and J by 7 bases, leaving 12 bases between them. There are 13 residues in the CDR3. DNA of the CDR3: TGTGCCAGCAGTTTACTGCTTGCGGGTGAGCAGTACTTC. Protein sequence: CASSLLLAGEQYF.

This clonotype was counted only a few times. The gene calls are TRBV6-1 and TRBJ2-7, with D possibly being TRBD1 (6 bases). Per germline, CDR1 MNHNS and CDR2 SASEGT. V was trimmed by 8 bases and J by 2 bases, leaving 19 bases between them. This CDR3 is built from 15 residues. This CDR3 is CASALRTEGAYEQYF. CDR3 in DNA: TGTGCCAGCGCGCTCCGGACCGAGGGGGCCTACGAGCAGTACTTC.

The V gene is TRBV6-1, the J gene TRBJ2-1, with a tentative D call TRBD1 (6 bases). The CDR3 loop spans 15 amino acids. V was trimmed by 6 bases and J by 3 bases, leaving 15 bases between them. Germline V gene data show CDR1 as MNHNS and CDR2 as SASEGT. The CDR3 spells CASRPDRLGYNEQFF. CDR3 nucleotides: TGTGCCAGCAGACCCGACAGGCTCGGCTACAATGAGCAGTTCTTC.

The V call is TRBV6-4, the J call TRBJ2-7, with D maybe TRBD2 (6 bases). Trimming left V 8 bases short and J 2 bases short, with 13 bases between. The germline V gene has CDR1 MRHNA and CDR2 SNTAGT. The length of the CDR3 is 13 residues. CDR3 sequence: CASQREQPYEQYF. Written as DNA, the CDR3 is TGTGCCAGCCAACGGGAGCAACCCTACGAGCAGTACTTC.

In its sample, this clonotype was seen a few times. The CDR3 DNA is TGCGCCAGCAGCCGGGGGGCGTCGGGACAGCAAGAGACCCAGTACTTC. Its protein is CASSRGASGQQETQYF. The chain carries TRBV5-1 and TRBJ2-5, with D tentatively TRBD1 or TRBD2 (7 bases each). There are 16 residues in the CDR3. The ends were cut back, 4 bases at V and 2 bases at J, with 18 bases in the middle. From germline, CDR1 is SGHRS and CDR2 YFSETQ.

The chain employs TRBV5-1 and TRBJ2-3, with D unclear. CDR3 length equals 15 residues. Germline values: CDR1 SGHRS, CDR2 YFSETQ. The V gene lost 3 bases and the J gene lost 1 base, with 12 bases spanning the gap. CDR3 amino acids: CASSSPTLGTDTQYF. CDR3 nucleotides: TGCGCCAGCAGCTCTCCAACTTTGGGCACAGATACGCAGTATTTT.

The chain couples TRBV3-1 to TRBJ2-2; D gene ambiguous. V was shortened by 2 bases and J by 5 bases, with 6 bases between the two germline ends. The germline gives CDR1 LGHDT, CDR2 YNNKEL (reference sequence). The CDR3 is made up of 13 amino acids. The CDR3 DNA reads as TGTGCCAGCAGCCAATTGGGGACCGGGGAGCTGTTTTTT. As protein: CASSQLGTGELFF.

The chain couples TRBV11-2 to TRBJ1-1; 8 nucleotides align to TRBD1. This CDR3 comprises 12 residues. Trimming removed 6 bases from V and 7 bases from J; junction bases left unmatched: 4. Per the germline V gene, CDR1 is SGHAT and CDR2 is FQNNGV. The CDR3 nucleotides are TGTGCCAGCAGGCGACAGGGGAGTGAAGCTTTCTTT. It translates to CASRRQGSEAFF.

The chain employs TRBV20-1 and TRBJ2-5; 7 bases are a match to TRBD2. Trimming cost V 1 base and J 3 bases; bases outside gene matches: 2. The CDR3 length is 13 residues. Looked up from germline, CDR1 is DFQATT and CDR2 is SNEGSKA (reference sequence). CDR3 nucleotides: TGCAGTGCTAGAGGCGGGAGTAAAGAGACCCAGTACTTC. It specifies CSARGGSKETQYF.

The chain links TRBV10-1 to TRBJ2-1; 12 nucleotides agree with TRBD2. The trim removed 5 bases at V and 8 bases at J, leaving 7 bases unmatched. Germline loops: CDR1 WNHNN, CDR2 SYGVQD (reference sequence). This CDR3 is built from 15 residues. The CDR3 reads CASSILAGGPHEQFF. As DNA, the CDR3 is TGCGCCAGCAGTATTCTAGCGGGAGGGCCCCATGAGCAGTTCTTC.

The J gene is TRBJ2-1, the V gene TRBV7-9; D possibly uses TRBD1 or TRBD2 (5 bases each). The CDR3 loop spans 14 amino acids. Between the trimmed V and J ends, which lost 6 bases and 7 bases, there was a span of 16 bases. Germline lookup yields CDR1 SEHNR and CDR2 FQNEAQ (reference sequence). The CDR3 here is CASRGPTVINEQFF. The CDR3, as DNA: TGTGCCAGCAGGGGACCGACAGTGATTAATGAGCAGTTCTTC.

Details on this clonotype: A read error may be the cause here, since a much bigger clone is one base away. The chain combines TRBV7-2 with TRBJ2-7; 11 bases agree with TRBD2. The CDR3 runs to 16 residues. Germline CDR1 SGHTA, CDR2 FQGNSA. The V segment lost 1 base and the J segment 6 bases; nucleotides outside the gene matches: 8. The CDR3 coding sequence is TGTGCCAGCAGCTTAGGGCGGCGACTAGCGGGATCCGAGCAGTACTTC. This codes for CASSLGRRLAGSEQYF.

The chain links TRBV29-1 to TRBJ2-5; TRBD1 matches at 9 bases. CDR3 length equals 15 residues. Germline CDR1 and CDR2: SQVTM and ANQGSEA. V was clipped by 3 bases and J by 4 bases; unmatched bases: 9. In nucleotides, the CDR3 is TGCAGCGTTGAGGCCTCACAGGGGGCCAGAGAGACCCAGTACTTC. Translating it yields CSVEASQGARETQYF.

The rearrangement joins TRBV3-1 to TRBJ2-1; 10 positions agree with TRBD2. The length of the CDR3 is 21 residues. Germline trimming cut 2 bases from V and 4 bases from J; bases unmatched to any gene: 20. CDR1 and CDR2 from the germline V gene are LGHDT and YNNKEL (reference sequence). The CDR3 sequence is CASSQPDFFPFSGRRYNEQFF. CDR3 coding DNA: TGTGCCAGCAGCCAACCCGACTTCTTCCCCTTTAGCGGGAGGAGGTACAATGAGCAGTTCTTC.

The rearrangement uses TRBV29-1 and TRBJ1-2; TRBD1 is a possible D gene (5 bases). Germline assignment: CDR1 SQVTM and CDR2 ANQGSEA. V was trimmed by 7 bases and J by 8 bases, leaving 11 bases between them. CDR3 size: 10 residues. CDR3 nucleotide sequence: TGCAGCGCCAGGGAGAGGGGCTACACCTTC. Translation: CSARERGYTF.

This clonotype was observed many times. V usage is TRBV5-1 and J usage is TRBJ2-7; 11 bases map to TRBD2. V shed 5 bases, J shed 0 bases, and the junction held 10 bases outside the gene matches. CDR3 size: 17 residues. Looked up from germline, CDR1 is SGHRS and CDR2 is YFSETQ. DNA for the CDR3: TGCGCCAGCAGTCGCGGACTAGCGGGCTCATCCTCCTACGAGCAGTACTTC. This sequence encodes CASSRGLAGSSSYEQYF.

This clonotype has just a few counts. Written as DNA, the CDR3 is TGTGCCAGCAGCGTTCAAGGGGGGGCGAGCTATGGCTACACCTTC. Translated: CASSVQGGASYGYTF. The chain links TRBV9 to TRBJ1-2; D is possibly TRBD1 (6 bases). Germline loops: CDR1 SGDLS, CDR2 YYNGEE. This CDR3 comprises 15 residues. V lost 2 bases to trimming and J lost 4 bases, with 15 bases between them.

This clonotype turned up a few times. This rearrangement joins TRBV9 to TRBJ2-2; perhaps TRBD1 as D (6 bases). CDR1 SGDLS and CDR2 YYNGEE come from the germline V gene. Trimming shortened V by 4 bases and J by 1 base, and 14 bases separated the two germline ends. The CDR3 covers 16 residues. CDR3 DNA: TGTGCCAGCAGCTTTCGAGGGGGATTGAACACCGGGGAGCTGTTTTTT. This gives the protein CASSFRGGLNTGELFF.

The chain is built from TRBV29-1 and TRBJ1-2; tentative D call: TRBD1 (6 bases). There are 15 residues in the CDR3. The ends were cut back, 7 bases at V and 0 bases at J, with 18 bases in the middle. CDR1 is SQVTM and CDR2 is ANQGSEA in the germline V gene. The CDR3 nucleotides read TGCAGCGACTATAACCGGGACACCTCTAACTATGGCTACACCTTC. This codes for CSDYNRDTSNYGYTF.

There are a few counts of this clonotype. V is TRBV5-1 and J is TRBJ2-7, with D perhaps matching TRBD1 (5 bases). With 5 bases removed from V and 4 bases from J, the gap between germline ends came to 22 bases. Germline CDR1 SGHRS, CDR2 YFSETQ. CDR3 length: 16 amino acids. The CDR3 sequence is CASRHQGVQSNYEQYF. CDR3 sequence (DNA): TGCGCCAGCAGACATCAGGGTGTACAGTCAAATTACGAGCAGTACTTC. Drawing the rest from reference TRBV5-1 and TRBJ2-7, the complete variable domain is KAGVTQTPRYLIKTRGQQVTLSCSPISGHRSVSWYQQTPGQGLQFLFEYFSETQRNKGNFPGRFSGRQFSNSRSEMNVSTLELGDSALYLCASRHQGVQSNYEQYFGPGTRLTVT.

This sequence joins TRBV7-8 and TRBJ2-3, with a weak D call TRBD1 (6 bases). The CDR3 sequence is 17 residues long. The V gene lost 0 bases and the J gene lost 1 base, with 14 bases spanning the gap. Germline CDR1 reads SGHVS; CDR2 reads FQNEAQ. The CDR3 loop is CASSLAHGTTRTDTQYF. The CDR3 region has the DNA TGTGCCAGCAGCTTAGCGCACGGGACAACTCGCACAGATACGCAGTATTTT. The whole variable domain, remainder taken from reference TRBV7-8 and TRBJ2-3, is GAGVSQSPRYKVAKRGQDVALRCDPISGHVSLFWYQQALGQGPEFLTYFQNEAQLDKSGLPSDRFFAERPEGSVSTLKIQRTQQEDSAVYLCASSLAHGTTRTDTQYFGPGTRLTVL.

The chain recombines TRBV20-1 with TRBJ2-3; no clear D. Trimming stripped 3 bases from V and 6 bases from J, with 16 bases between. There are 14 residues in the CDR3. The germline V gene has CDR1 DFQATT and CDR2 SNEGSKA (reference sequence). CDR3 DNA: TGCAGTGCTAGGGGTCGCGATAGCTCGGATACGCAGTATTTT. Translated: CSARGRDSSDTQYF.

This clonotype was seen a few times. V usage is TRBV29-1 and J usage is TRBJ2-1; TRBD1 is a possible D gene (6 bases). Between the trimmed V and J ends, which lost 6 bases and 6 bases, there was a span of 12 bases. This CDR3 has 12 residues. CDR1 is SQVTM and CDR2 is ANQGSEA in the germline V gene. The CDR3 spells CSVPRDTNEQFF. CDR3 coding DNA: TGCAGCGTCCCCCGGGACACCAATGAGCAGTTCTTC.

This clonotype has just a few counts. The chain links TRBV7-2 to TRBJ2-2; 7 nucleotides line up with TRBD2. CDR1 SGHTA and CDR2 FQGNSA come from the germline V gene. CDR3 length: 15 residues. After removal of 1 base from V and 6 bases from J, the junction contained 5 bases not matched to a gene. The CDR3 reads CASSLVASGSGELFF. As DNA, the CDR3 is TGTGCCAGCAGCTTAGTGGCTAGCGGATCCGGGGAGCTGTTTTTT.

The V call is TRBV10-3, the J call TRBJ2-1; no clear D gene. Germline V gives CDR1 ENHRY, CDR2 SYGVKD. The CDR3 has 15 amino acids. Trimming shortened V by 4 bases and J by 2 bases, and 12 bases separated the two germline ends. The CDR3 loop reads CAISADLRPYNEQFF. Written as DNA, the CDR3 is TGTGCCATCAGTGCGGACCTCCGGCCCTACAATGAGCAGTTCTTC.